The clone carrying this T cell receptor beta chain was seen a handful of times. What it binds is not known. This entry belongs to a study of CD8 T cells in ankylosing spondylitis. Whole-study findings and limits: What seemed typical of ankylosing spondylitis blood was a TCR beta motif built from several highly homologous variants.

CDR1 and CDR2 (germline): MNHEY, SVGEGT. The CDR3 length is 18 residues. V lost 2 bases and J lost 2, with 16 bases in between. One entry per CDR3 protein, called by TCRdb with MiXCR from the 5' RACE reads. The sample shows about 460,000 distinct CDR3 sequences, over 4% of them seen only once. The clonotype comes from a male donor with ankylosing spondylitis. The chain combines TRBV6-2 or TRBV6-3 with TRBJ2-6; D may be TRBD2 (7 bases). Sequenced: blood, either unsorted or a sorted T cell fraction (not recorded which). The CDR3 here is CASSYVRGRGTGANVLTF. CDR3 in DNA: TGTGCCAGCAGTTACGTGAGGGGGAGGGGGACTGGGGCCAACGTCCTGACTTTC.